One sample yielded the 27 T cell receptor beta chains listed below, sequenced in a study of blood T cells in healthy people across ages. A second 7 to 11 cycle PCR used barcoded and J-beta primers. Each CDR3 protein is one row after TCRdb ran MiXCR on the 5' RACE reads. The repertoire holds roughly 800,000 distinct CDR3 sequences, around a quarter seen once, with more than 3% in the top ten. A further study also used this sample, focusing on T cells of mothers and their children.

Sequenced: blood. Receptors originate from a boy younger than 18 in good health.

As for this clonotype: This is likely a read error, given that the CDR3 carries no conserved phenylalanine or tryptophan at its end. CDR3 loop: CAWSVVDPEQYL. Written as DNA, the CDR3 is TGTGCCTGGAGTGTAGTGGACCCCGAGCAGTACCTC. The rearrangement joins TRBV30 to TRBJ2-7, with D unclear. Trimming took off 0 bases at V and 6 bases at J, with 9 bases between the two ends. This CDR3 spans 12 amino acids. Germline V gives CDR1 GTSNPN, CDR2 SVGIG (reference sequence).

This rearrangement joins TRBV29-1 to TRBJ2-5, with TRBD1 identical over 10 bases. CDR1 is SQVTM, CDR2 ANQGSEA, per germline. This CDR3 spans 13 amino acids. The V and J ends lost 4 bases and 2 bases, in that order; junction bases with no gene match: 1. The CDR3 sequence is CSVGQGAQETQYF. The CDR3 bases are TGCAGCGTTGGACAGGGGGCACAAGAGACCCAGTACTTC.

This clonotype was counted a few times. This likely comes from a read error, as the CDR3 has no conserved phenylalanine or tryptophan at its end. The chain is built from TRBV7-6 and TRBJ2-4, with 7 bases fitting TRBD1. The CDR3 has 15 residues. Germline V gene lookup returns CDR1 SGHVS and CDR2 FNYEAQ. V lost 5 bases, J lost 6 bases, and 10 bases stayed unmatched. The CDR3 sequence is CASSPSTGRLNIQYL. CDR3 nucleotide sequence: TGTGCCAGCAGCCCTTCGACAGGGCGGTTAAACATTCAGTACCTC.

The chain employs TRBV5-5 and TRBJ2-1, with TRBD2 matching over 15 bases. Germline loops: CDR1 SGHKS, CDR2 YYEKEE (reference sequence). This CDR3 spans 20 amino acids. Germline trimming cut 1 base from V and 3 bases from J; bases unmatched to any gene: 11. As DNA, the CDR3 is TGTGCCAGCAGCTTGTTCTCTATCGGGACTAGCGGGAGGTACTACAATGAGCAGTTCTTC. Amino acid sequence: CASSLFSIGTSGRYYNEQFF.

This chain links TRBV20-1 with TRBJ2-4; the match to TRBD2 covers 11 bases. V gave up 6 bases and J gave up 0 bases; unmatched junction bases: 13. Germline CDR1 DFQATT, CDR2 SNEGSKA (reference sequence). CDR3 length equals 18 residues. The CDR3 loop is CSAHSLGLAGGAKNIQYF. CDR3 coding DNA: TGCAGTGCCCACAGCCTCGGGCTAGCGGGGGGAGCCAAAAACATTCAGTACTTC.

The chain carries TRBV6-6 and TRBJ2-1; unclear D gene. CDR3 length equals 14 residues. The germline V gene encodes CDR1 MNHNY and CDR2 SVGAGI (reference sequence). Trimming removed 1 base from V and 7 bases from J, with 11 bases in between. The CDR3: CASSYWAYGNEQFF. The CDR3 DNA is TGTGCCAGCAGTTACTGGGCCTATGGAAATGAGCAGTTCTTC.

This clonotype showed up just a few times. The rearrangement links TRBV11-1 to TRBJ2-3, with a possible D match to TRBD2 (6 bases). V lost 1 base, J lost 3 bases, and 11 bases lay in between. Germline-derived CDR1 and CDR2 are SGHAT and FQDESV (reference sequence). CDR3 length equals 15 residues. The CDR3 DNA follows: TGTGCCAGCAGCTTAGGTGGGAGGAGTACAGATACGCAGTATTTT. It translates to CASSLGGRSTDTQYF.

This clonotype was seen more than once but under ten times. The chain joins TRBV27 to TRBJ2-5; TRBD2 is a possible D gene (6 bases). Germline CDR1 and CDR2: MNHEY and SMNVEV (reference sequence). V was cut by 3 bases and J by 3 bases, with 8 bases left in between. The CDR3 sequence is 13 residues long. DNA for the CDR3: TGTGCCAGCAGTTTCCGGGAGAAAGAGACCCAGTACTTC. Translation: CASSFREKETQYF.

This clonotype has just a few counts. The rearrangement joins TRBV4-3 to TRBJ2-7; 10 nucleotides agree with TRBD1. The CDR3 has 17 residues. CDR1 and CDR2 from the germline V gene are LGHNA and YSLEER. V lost 0 bases and J lost 5; bases outside the gene matches: 10. The CDR3 here is CASSQDLAGTGANEQYF. The CDR3, as DNA: TGCGCCAGCAGCCAAGATCTAGCCGGGACAGGGGCCAACGAGCAGTACTTC.

The sample holds a few counts of this clonotype. V is TRBV9 and J is TRBJ1-2, with a tentative D call TRBD1 (6 bases). The germline V gene has CDR1 SGDLS and CDR2 YYNGEE. V lost 2 bases and J 4 bases, leaving 18 bases between the germline ends. The CDR3 is 16 amino acids. The CDR3 DNA reads as TGTGCCAGCAGCGTCGACAACAGGGCTTTGGGCTATGGCTACACCTTC. The encoded protein is CASSVDNRALGYGYTF.

The chain links TRBV7-8 to TRBJ2-5; D is uncertain. The V gene lost 1 base and the J gene lost 11 bases, with 14 bases spanning the gap. The germline V gene has CDR1 SGHVS and CDR2 FQNEAQ. CDR3 length: 13 amino acids. CDR3 amino acids: CASSLGSIEEQYF. CDR3 coding DNA: TGTGCCAGCAGCTTAGGATCCATTGAAGAGCAGTACTTC.

This chain connects TRBV28 to TRBJ2-7; TRBD2 matches 12 bases. CDR1 and CDR2 (germline): MDHEN, SYDVKM. The CDR3 is 17 amino acids. V shed 8 bases and J 6 bases; nucleotides not matched to a gene: 17. CDR3 DNA: TGTGCCAGCTGTTCAGTGGTGCTAGCGGGAGGGAGGTTCGAGCAGTACTTC. Translation gives CASCSVVLAGGRFEQYF. The whole variable domain, remainder taken from reference TRBV28 and TRBJ2-7, is DVKVTQSSRYLVKRTGEKVFLECVQDMDHENMFWYRQDPGLGLRLIYFSYDVKMKEKGDIPEGYSVSREKKERFSLILESASTNQTSMYLCASCSVVLAGGRFEQYFGPGTRLTVT.

In this sample, this clonotype turned up a few times. The DNA for the CDR3 is TGTGCCAGCTCACCTCAAGGCGGCTATAATTCACCCCTCCACTTT. Translated: CASSPQGGYNSPLHF. The chain is built from TRBV18 and TRBJ1-6; no definite D call. The germline V gene has CDR1 KGHSH and CDR2 LQKENI. This CDR3 has 15 residues. The V gene lost 3 bases and the J gene lost 3 bases, with 9 bases spanning the gap.

This clonotype has more than one count but fewer than ten. The chain links TRBV7-9 to TRBJ2-2, with TRBD2 as a possible D gene (6 bases). Looked up from germline, CDR1 is SEHNR and CDR2 is FQNEAQ (reference sequence). Trimming shortened V by 8 bases and J by 0 bases, and 13 bases separated the two germline ends. The CDR3 is made up of 15 amino acids. The CDR3 here is CASSTGLTNTGELFF. CDR3 in DNA: TGTGCCAGCTCCACCGGACTAACGAACACCGGGGAGCTGTTTTTT.

The chain is built from TRBV7-9 and TRBJ1-4; D is unclear. The CDR3 totals 14 residues. From germline, CDR1 is SEHNR and CDR2 FQNEAQ (reference sequence). The V end lost 4 bases, the J end lost 7 bases, and 13 bases lay between the germline ends. CDR3 loop: CASSYQAAGEKLFF. CDR3 in DNA: TGTGCCAGCAGCTATCAGGCGGCCGGTGAAAAACTGTTTTTT.

This clonotype was counted only a few times. Here the CDR3 reads CASSKEQPGGRGNEQFF. The CDR3 nucleotides are TGTGCCAGCAGCAAAGAGCAGCCAGGGGGCCGCGGCAATGAGCAGTTCTTC. The chain carries TRBV21-1 and TRBJ2-1; the D call of TRBD1 is as the table states it, not checked on the DNA. TRBV21-1 is noted as a pseudogene. This CDR3 has 17 amino acids.

The gene calls are TRBV7-9 and TRBJ2-2; D may correspond to TRBD1 or TRBD2 (5 bases each). This CDR3 has 16 residues. The germline V gene encodes CDR1 SEHNR and CDR2 FQNEAQ (reference sequence). V lost 4 bases and J lost 0, with 12 bases in between. CDR3: CASSSTGPSNTGELFF. CDR3 bases: TGTGCCAGCAGCTCTACGGGACCCTCGAACACCGGGGAGCTGTTTTTT.

The genes are TRBV7-9 and TRBJ1-6; 9 bases align to TRBD1. This CDR3 region has 15 residues. CDR1 is SEHNR and CDR2 is FQNEAQ in the germline V gene (reference sequence). Trimming cost V 3 bases and J 7 bases; bases outside gene matches: 4. CDR3 nucleotides: TGTGCCAGCAGCTTCTCCGGACAGGGGAATTCACCCCTCCACTTT. This encodes CASSFSGQGNSPLHF.

This chain uses TRBV4-1 with TRBJ2-3, with TRBD2 as a possible D gene (6 bases). Trimming removed 3 bases at V and 0 bases at J, with 13 bases between. Germline loops: CDR1 MGHRA, CDR2 YSYEKL. This CDR3 is 16 amino acids long. CDR3 DNA sequence: TGCGCCAGCAGCCACTCCGGGGACTGGAGCACAGATACGCAGTATTTT. Encoded protein: CASSHSGDWSTDTQYF.

The V call is TRBV28, the J call TRBJ2-4; D gene unclear. The V end lost 5 bases, the J end lost 0 bases, and 17 bases lay between the germline ends. Germline V gene data show CDR1 as MDHEN and CDR2 as SYDVKM. The CDR3 is 17 residues long. The CDR3 loop reads CASSMVSRVVAKNIQYF. As DNA, the CDR3 is TGTGCCAGCAGTATGGTCAGCCGGGTTGTAGCCAAAAACATTCAGTACTTC.

Points on this clonotype: A read error may produce the germline difference seen at one junction end. The J gene is TRBJ1-1, the V gene TRBV7-2, with a possible D match to TRBD1 (6 bases). CDR3 length equals 16 residues. CDR1 is SGHTA and CDR2 is FQGNSA in the germline V gene. The CDR3 DNA is TGTGCCAGCAGCTCGCCCCAGGGGTTCATGAACGCTGAAGCTTTCTTT. It encodes CASSSPQGFMNAEAFF.

This clonotype was detected only a few times. Its ends do not fully match the called genes, so a read error is possible. This chain joins TRBV6-2 or TRBV6-3 and TRBJ1-4; D remains ambiguous. The CDR3 covers 13 residues. Per the germline V gene, CDR1 is MNHEY and CDR2 is SVGEGT. CDR3 region: CASSIKRNEKPFF. The CDR3 coding sequence is TGTGCCAGCTCAATCAAACGGAATGAAAAACCGTTTTTT.

CDR3 region: CASSPLGRPGKETQYF. CDR3 coding DNA: TGTGCCAGCAGTCCCCTTGGGCGCCCCGGGAAAGAGACCCAGTACTTC. The V gene is TRBV28, the J gene TRBJ2-5; D possibly corresponds to TRBD2 (5 bases). Between the trimmed V and J ends, which lost 5 bases and 3 bases, there was a span of 19 bases. This CDR3 comprises 16 residues. Germline V gene data show CDR1 as MDHEN and CDR2 as SYDVKM. Looking up the rest from reference TRBV28 and TRBJ2-5 gives the full variable domain: DVKVTQSSRYLVKRTGEKVFLECVQDMDHENMFWYRQDPGLGLRLIYFSYDVKMKEKGDIPEGYSVSREKKERFSLILESASTNQTSMYLCASSPLGRPGKETQYFGPGTRLLVL.

The chain couples TRBV11-1 to TRBJ2-2; perhaps TRBD2 as D (6 bases). The germline V and J ends were trimmed by 5 bases and 3 bases, with 22 bases remaining between them. The CDR3 covers 18 residues. Germline CDR1 and CDR2: SGHAT and FQDESV (reference sequence). The CDR3 DNA reads TGTGCCAGCAGCCCCTTCCGAGGCGGGACGACGGACACCGGGGAGCTGTTTTTT. Translated: CASSPFRGGTTDTGELFF.

This clonotype was seen only a few times. The V gene is TRBV5-5, the J gene TRBJ2-5; 7 bases map to TRBD1. This CDR3 is 17 amino acids long. Per the germline V gene, CDR1 is SGHKS and CDR2 is YYEKEE (reference sequence). V lost 6 bases, J lost 3 bases, and 17 bases stayed unmatched. CDR3 nucleotides: TGTGCCAGCATCATACTACTCCCCCGGGACAGAGAAGAGACCCAGTACTTC. Protein product: CASIILLPRDREETQYF.

There are a few counts of this clonotype. The V gene is TRBV29-1, the J gene TRBJ2-1, with 7 bases that match TRBD2. The CDR3 runs to 14 residues. V gave up 7 bases and J gave up 9 bases; unmatched junction bases: 15. CDR1 and CDR2 from the germline V gene are SQVTM and ANQGSEA. The CDR3 is CSAIGLDVPLEQFF. As DNA, the CDR3 is TGCAGCGCAATAGGACTAGATGTTCCCCTTGAGCAGTTCTTC.

This clonotype was counted only a few times. V usage is TRBV7-6 and J usage is TRBJ2-5, with D possibly TRBD1 on 5 matching bases. The V and J ends lost 0 bases and 5 bases respectively, with 13 bases between them. There are 15 residues in the CDR3. Germline V gene data show CDR1 as SGHVS and CDR2 as FNYEAQ. The CDR3 loop is CASSLAPRDGETQYF. The CDR3 DNA reads TGTGCCAGCAGCTTAGCGCCCAGGGATGGGGAGACCCAGTACTTC. The whole variable domain, remainder taken from reference TRBV7-6 and TRBJ2-5, is GAGVSQSPRYKVTKRGQDVALRCDPISGHVSLYWYRQALGQGPEFLTYFNYEAQQDKSGLPNDRFSAERPEGSISTLTIQRTEQRDSAMYRCASSLAPRDGETQYFGPGTRLLVL.